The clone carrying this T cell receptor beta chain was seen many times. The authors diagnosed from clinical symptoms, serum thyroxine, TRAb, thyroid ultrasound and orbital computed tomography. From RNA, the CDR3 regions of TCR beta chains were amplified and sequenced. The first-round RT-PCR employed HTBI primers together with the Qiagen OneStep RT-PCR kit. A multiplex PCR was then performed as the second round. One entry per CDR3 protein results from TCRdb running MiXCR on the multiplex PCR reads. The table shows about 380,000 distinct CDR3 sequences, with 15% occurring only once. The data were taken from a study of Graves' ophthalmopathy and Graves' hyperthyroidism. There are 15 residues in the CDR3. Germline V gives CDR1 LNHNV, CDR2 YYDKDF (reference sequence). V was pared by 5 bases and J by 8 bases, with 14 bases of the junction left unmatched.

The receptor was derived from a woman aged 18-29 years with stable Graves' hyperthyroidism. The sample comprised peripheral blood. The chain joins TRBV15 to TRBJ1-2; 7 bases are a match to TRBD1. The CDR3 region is CATSPRTGSTGGYTF. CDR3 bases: TGTGCCACCAGCCCTAGGACAGGATCCACGGGGGGCTACACCTTC.